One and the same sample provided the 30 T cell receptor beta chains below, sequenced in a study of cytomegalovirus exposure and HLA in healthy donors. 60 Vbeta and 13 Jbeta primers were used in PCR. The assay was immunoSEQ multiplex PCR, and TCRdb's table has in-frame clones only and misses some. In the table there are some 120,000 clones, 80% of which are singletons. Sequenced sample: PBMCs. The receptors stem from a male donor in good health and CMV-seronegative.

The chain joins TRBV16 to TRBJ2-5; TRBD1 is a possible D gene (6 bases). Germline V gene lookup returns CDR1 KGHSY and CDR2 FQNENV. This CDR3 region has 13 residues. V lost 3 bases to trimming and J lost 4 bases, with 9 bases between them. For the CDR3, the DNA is TGTGCCAGCAGCCATGTCAGGGGAGAGACCCAGTACTTC. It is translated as CASSHVRGETQYF.

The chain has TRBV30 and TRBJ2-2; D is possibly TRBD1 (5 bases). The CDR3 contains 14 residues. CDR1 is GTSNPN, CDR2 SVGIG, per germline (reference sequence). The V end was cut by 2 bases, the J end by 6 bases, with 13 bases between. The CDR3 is CAWSRAGRSGELFF. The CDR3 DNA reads TGTGCCTGGAGTAGGGCAGGGCGATCCGGGGAGCTGTTTTTT.

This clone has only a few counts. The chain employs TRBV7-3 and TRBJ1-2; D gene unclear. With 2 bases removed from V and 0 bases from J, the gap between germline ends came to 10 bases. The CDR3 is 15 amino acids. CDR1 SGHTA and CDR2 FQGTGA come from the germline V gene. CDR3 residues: CASSLEGGSNYGYTF. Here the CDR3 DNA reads TGTGCCAGCAGCTTAGAGGGCGGTTCTAACTATGGCTACACCTTC.

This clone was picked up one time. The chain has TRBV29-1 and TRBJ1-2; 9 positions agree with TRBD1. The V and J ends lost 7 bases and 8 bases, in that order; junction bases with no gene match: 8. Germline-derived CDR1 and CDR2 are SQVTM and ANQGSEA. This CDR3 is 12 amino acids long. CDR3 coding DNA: TGCAGCGCCGTACAGGGGGCTGGAGGCTACACCTTC. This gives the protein CSAVQGAGGYTF.

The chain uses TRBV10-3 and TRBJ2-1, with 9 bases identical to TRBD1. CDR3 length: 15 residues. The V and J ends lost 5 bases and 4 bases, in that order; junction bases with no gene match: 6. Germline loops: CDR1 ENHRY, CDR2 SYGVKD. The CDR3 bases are TGTGCCATCAGTCCAGACAGGGGGGAATACAATGAGCAGTTCTTC. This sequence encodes CAISPDRGEYNEQFF.

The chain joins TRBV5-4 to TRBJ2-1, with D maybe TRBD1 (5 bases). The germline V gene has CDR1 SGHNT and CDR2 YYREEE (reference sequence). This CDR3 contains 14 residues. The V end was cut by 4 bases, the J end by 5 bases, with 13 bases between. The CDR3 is CASSLSTVNNEQFF. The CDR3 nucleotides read TGTGCCAGCAGCCTTTCGACAGTTAACAATGAGCAGTTCTTC.

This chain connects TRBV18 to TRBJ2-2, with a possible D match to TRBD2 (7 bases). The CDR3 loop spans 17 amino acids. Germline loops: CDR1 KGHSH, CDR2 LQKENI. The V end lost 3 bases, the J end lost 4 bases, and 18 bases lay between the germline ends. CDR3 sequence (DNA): TGTGCCAGCTCACCCCGGCAGAGGGGGGGAATCACCGGGGAGCTGTTTTTT. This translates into CASSPRQRGGITGELFF.

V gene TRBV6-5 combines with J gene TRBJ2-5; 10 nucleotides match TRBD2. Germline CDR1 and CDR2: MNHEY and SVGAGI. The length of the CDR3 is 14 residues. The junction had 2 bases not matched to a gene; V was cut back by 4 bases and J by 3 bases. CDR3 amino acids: CASSSGLAKETQYF. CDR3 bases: TGTGCCAGCAGTTCGGGACTAGCGAAAGAGACCCAGTACTTC.

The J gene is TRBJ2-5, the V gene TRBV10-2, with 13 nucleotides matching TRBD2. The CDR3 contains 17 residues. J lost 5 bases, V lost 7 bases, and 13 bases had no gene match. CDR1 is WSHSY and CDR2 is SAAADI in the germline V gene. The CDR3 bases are TGCGCCAGCACCGACGGACTAGCGGGGGCTAATCGGGAGACCCAGTACTTC. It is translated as CASTDGLAGANRETQYF.

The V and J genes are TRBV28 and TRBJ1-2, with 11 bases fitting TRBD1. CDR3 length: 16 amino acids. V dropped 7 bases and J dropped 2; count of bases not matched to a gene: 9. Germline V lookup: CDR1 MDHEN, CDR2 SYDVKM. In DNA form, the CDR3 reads TGTGCCAGCACCCGTCGGACAGGGGGCGTGAACTATGGCTACACCTTC. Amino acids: CASTRRTGGVNYGYTF.

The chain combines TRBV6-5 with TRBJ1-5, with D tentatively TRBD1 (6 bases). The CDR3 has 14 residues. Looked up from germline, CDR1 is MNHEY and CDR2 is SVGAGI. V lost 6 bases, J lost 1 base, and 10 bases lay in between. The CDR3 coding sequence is TGTGCCAGCAGCCCTGGGACAAGCAATCAGCCCCAGCATTTT. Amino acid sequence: CASSPGTSNQPQHF.

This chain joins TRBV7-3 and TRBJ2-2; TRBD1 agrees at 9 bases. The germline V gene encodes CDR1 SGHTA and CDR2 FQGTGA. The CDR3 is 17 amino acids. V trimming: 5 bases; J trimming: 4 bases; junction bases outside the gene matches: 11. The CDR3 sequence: CASSQWRTGETTGELFF. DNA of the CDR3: TGTGCCAGCAGCCAATGGAGGACAGGGGAAACCACCGGGGAGCTGTTTTTT.

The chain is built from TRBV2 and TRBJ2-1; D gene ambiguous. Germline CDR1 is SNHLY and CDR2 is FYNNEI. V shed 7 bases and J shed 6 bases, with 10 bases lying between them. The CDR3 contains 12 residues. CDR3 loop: CASTEQSNEQFF. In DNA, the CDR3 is TGTGCCAGCACGGAACAGTCCAATGAGCAGTTCTTC.

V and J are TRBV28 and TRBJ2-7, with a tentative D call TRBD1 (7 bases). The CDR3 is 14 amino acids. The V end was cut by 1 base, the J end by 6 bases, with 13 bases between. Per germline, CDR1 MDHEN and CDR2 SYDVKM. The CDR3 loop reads CASSLYWQGGEQYF. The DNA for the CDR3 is TGTGCCAGCAGTTTATATTGGCAGGGGGGCGAGCAGTACTTC.

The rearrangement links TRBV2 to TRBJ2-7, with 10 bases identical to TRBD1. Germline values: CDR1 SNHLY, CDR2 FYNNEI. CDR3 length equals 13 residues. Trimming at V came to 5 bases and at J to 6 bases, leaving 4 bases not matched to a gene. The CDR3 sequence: CASSSDRGLEQYF. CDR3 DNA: TGTGCCAGCAGTTCCGACAGGGGGCTCGAGCAGTACTTC.

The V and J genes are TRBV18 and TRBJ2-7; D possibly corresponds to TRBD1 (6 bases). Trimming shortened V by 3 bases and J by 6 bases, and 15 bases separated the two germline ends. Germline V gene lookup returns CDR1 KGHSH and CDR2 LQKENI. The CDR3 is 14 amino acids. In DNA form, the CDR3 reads TGTGCCAGCTCACCCCTTGAGACAGGAGGCGAGCAGTACTTC. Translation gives CASSPLETGGEQYF.

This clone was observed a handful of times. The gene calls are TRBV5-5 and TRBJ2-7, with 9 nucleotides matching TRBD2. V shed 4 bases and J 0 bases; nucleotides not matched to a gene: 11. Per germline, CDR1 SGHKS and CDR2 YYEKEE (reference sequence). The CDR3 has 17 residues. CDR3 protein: CASSPTRISGSSYEQYF. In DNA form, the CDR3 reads TGTGCCAGCAGCCCGACTCGGATTAGCGGGAGCTCCTACGAGCAGTACTTC.

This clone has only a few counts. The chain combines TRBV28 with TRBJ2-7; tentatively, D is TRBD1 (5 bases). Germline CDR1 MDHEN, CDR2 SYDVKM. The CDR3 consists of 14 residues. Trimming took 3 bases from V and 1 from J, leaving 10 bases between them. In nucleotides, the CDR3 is TGTGCCAGCAGTTTTGGGTCAGGGTCCTACGAGCAGTACTTC. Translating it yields CASSFGSGSYEQYF.

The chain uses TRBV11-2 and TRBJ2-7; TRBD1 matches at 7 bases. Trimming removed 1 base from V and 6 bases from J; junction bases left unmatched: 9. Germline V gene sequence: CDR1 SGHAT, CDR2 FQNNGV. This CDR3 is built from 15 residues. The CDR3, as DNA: TGTGCCAGCAGCTTAGTCGGGACAGTTGGCGCCGAGCAGTACTTC. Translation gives CASSLVGTVGAEQYF.

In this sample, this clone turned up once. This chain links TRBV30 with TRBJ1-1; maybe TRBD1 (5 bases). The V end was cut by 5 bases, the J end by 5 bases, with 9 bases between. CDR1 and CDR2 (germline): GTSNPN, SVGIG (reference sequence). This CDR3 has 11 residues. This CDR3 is CAWAGGTEAFF. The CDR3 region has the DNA TGTGCCTGGGCGGGGGGTACTGAAGCTTTCTTT.

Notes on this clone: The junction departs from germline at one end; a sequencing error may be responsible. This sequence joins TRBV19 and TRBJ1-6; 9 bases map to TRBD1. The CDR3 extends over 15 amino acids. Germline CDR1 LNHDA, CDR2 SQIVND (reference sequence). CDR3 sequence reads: CASSGTGLKNSPPHF. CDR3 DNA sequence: TGTGCCAGTAGTGGGACAGGGTTAAAAAATTCACCCCCCCACTTT. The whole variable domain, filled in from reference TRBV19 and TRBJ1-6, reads DGGITQSPKYLFRKEGQNVTLSCEQNLNHDAMYWYRQDPGQGLRLIYYSQIVNDFQKGDIAEGYSVSREKKESFPLTVTSAQKNPTAFYLCASSGTGLKNSPPHFGNGTRLTVT.

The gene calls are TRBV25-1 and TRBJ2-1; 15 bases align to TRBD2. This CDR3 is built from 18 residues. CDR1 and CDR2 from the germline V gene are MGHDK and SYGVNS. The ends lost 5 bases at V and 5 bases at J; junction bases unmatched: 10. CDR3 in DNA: TGTGCCAGCAGTCAGGGACCGGGACTAGCGGGAGGCCACAATGAGCAGTTCTTC. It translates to CASSQGPGLAGGHNEQFF.

CDR3 in amino acids: CASSFGLDFYEQYF. In DNA form, the CDR3 reads TGTGCCAGCAGCTTTGGTCTGGACTTCTACGAGCAGTACTTC. This rearrangement joins TRBV12-1 to TRBJ2-7; the table gives TRBD2 as D, unverified against the DNA. TRBV12-1 is marked as a pseudogene. CDR3 length: 14 amino acids.

The CDR3 DNA sequence: TGTGCCAGTAGTCTCCGGGACAGGGGGAGTACTGAAGCTTTCTTT. This codes for CASSLRDRGSTEAFF. The rearrangement uses TRBV19 and TRBJ1-1, with 11 bases identical to TRBD1. The CDR3 is made up of 15 amino acids. From germline, CDR1 is LNHDA and CDR2 SQIVND (reference sequence). The V segment lost 5 bases and the J segment 5 bases; nucleotides outside the gene matches: 7.

Here the CDR3 reads CASSQVQGATGFYGYTF. As DNA, the CDR3 is TGCGCCAGCAGCCAAGTACAGGGGGCGACGGGTTTCTATGGCTACACCTTC. The gene calls are TRBV4-3 and TRBJ1-2; TRBD1 matches 9 bases. Trimming removed 1 base from V and 4 bases from J; junction bases left unmatched: 10. Germline CDR1 LGHNA, CDR2 YSLEER. CDR3 length equals 17 residues.

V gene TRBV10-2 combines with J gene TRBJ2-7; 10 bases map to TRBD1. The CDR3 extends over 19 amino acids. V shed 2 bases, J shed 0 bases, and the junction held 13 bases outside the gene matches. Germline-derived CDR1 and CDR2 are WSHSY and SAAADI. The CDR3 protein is CASSEPIGKGQGSSYEQYF. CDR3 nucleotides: TGCGCCAGCAGTGAGCCGATTGGTAAGGGACAGGGGAGCTCCTACGAGCAGTACTTC.

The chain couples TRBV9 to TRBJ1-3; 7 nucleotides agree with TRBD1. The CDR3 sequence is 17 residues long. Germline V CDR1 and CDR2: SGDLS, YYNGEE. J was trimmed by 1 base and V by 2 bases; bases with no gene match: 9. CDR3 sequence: CASSVFDRAPSGNTIYF. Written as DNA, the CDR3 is TGTGCCAGCAGCGTTTTCGACAGGGCGCCTTCTGGAAACACCATATATTTT.

The CDR3 DNA sequence: TGTGCCAGCAGTTTAAGCCGGGGGAGGGCAGATACGCAGTATTTT. It specifies CASSLSRGRADTQYF. The chain combines TRBV28 with TRBJ2-3, with 7 positions matching TRBD2. The CDR3 is made up of 15 amino acids. After removal of 2 bases from V and 4 bases from J, the junction contained 6 bases not matched to a gene. Germline loops: CDR1 MDHEN, CDR2 SYDVKM.

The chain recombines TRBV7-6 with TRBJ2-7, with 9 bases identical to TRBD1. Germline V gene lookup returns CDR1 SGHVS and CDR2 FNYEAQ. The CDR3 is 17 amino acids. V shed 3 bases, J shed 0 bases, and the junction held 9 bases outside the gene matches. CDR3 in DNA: TGTGCCAGCAGCTTGACAGGGGGATCCCCCCCCTCCTACGAGCAGTACTTC. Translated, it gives CASSLTGGSPPSYEQYF.

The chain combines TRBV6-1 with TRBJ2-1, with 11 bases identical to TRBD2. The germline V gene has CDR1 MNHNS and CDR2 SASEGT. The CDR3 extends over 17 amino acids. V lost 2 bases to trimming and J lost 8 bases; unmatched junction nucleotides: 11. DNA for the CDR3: TGTGCCAGCAGTGAACTGACTAGCGGGGATTCTATCGATGAGCAGTTCTTC. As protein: CASSELTSGDSIDEQFF.